The 11 T cell receptor beta chains below all came from one sample that was sequenced in a study of early T cells in non-severe SARS-CoV-2 infection. Each CDR3 protein is one row after TCRdb ran MiXCR on the 5' RACE reads. This sample carries roughly 81,000 distinct CDR3 sequences, over 5% of them seen once, and the ten largest clones take roughly 8.4%. The sample consisted of whole blood. These receptors all come from an adult who was a healthcare worker with PCR-confirmed SARS-CoV-2 infection or an uninfected control (not recorded which).

This clonotype was detected many times. V is TRBV5-1 and J is TRBJ2-3; possible D gene TRBD2, 5 bases. Trimming removed 5 bases at V and 3 bases at J, with 13 bases between. From germline, CDR1 is SGHRS and CDR2 YFSETQ. This CDR3 contains 14 residues. CDR3 sequence: CASSPRTRTDTQYF. The CDR3 DNA sequence: TGCGCCAGCAGTCCGCGCACTAGAACAGATACGCAGTATTTT.

This clonotype came up a few times. V and J are TRBV7-9 and TRBJ2-1; TRBD1 or TRBD2 may be the D gene (5 bases each). Trimming removed 5 bases at V and 4 bases at J, with 15 bases between. The CDR3 has 15 amino acids. The germline CDR1 and CDR2 sequences are SEHNR and FQNEAQ (reference sequence). The DNA of the CDR3 is TGTGCCAGCAGCGCCTACCCTGGGGGTTACAATGAGCAGTTCTTC. Translating it yields CASSAYPGGYNEQFF. Complete variable domain (other parts from reference TRBV7-9 and TRBJ2-1): DTGVSQNPRHKITKRGQNVTFRCDPISEHNRLYWYRQTLGQGPEFLTYFQNEAQLEKSRLLSDRFSAERPKGSFSTLEIQRTEQGDSAMYLCASSAYPGGYNEQFFGPGTRLTVL.

This clonotype was observed at least ten times. This sequence joins TRBV20-1 and TRBJ1-2; D gene uncertain. CDR3 length: 13 amino acids. V was shortened by 6 bases and J by 8 bases, with 19 bases between the two germline ends. CDR1 DFQATT and CDR2 SNEGSKA come from the germline V gene (reference sequence). In nucleotides, the CDR3 is TGCAGTGCAACCGGAGCCGCTATGGGAGGCTACACCTTC. Translating gives CSATGAAMGGYTF.

This clonotype occurred many times. This chain uses TRBV6-1 with TRBJ1-1; 7 bases line up with TRBD1. This CDR3 has 14 residues. Germline V lookup: CDR1 MNHNS, CDR2 SASEGT. J was trimmed by 1 base and V by 7 bases; bases with no gene match: 6. The CDR3 spells CASMRQGRNTEAFF. The CDR3 nucleotides are TGTGCCAGCATGAGACAGGGACGGAACACTGAAGCTTTCTTT.

This clonotype was found many times. The chain links TRBV18 to TRBJ2-7, with D possibly matching TRBD2 (5 bases). CDR3 length: 15 residues. The V end was cut by 1 base, the J end by 2 bases, with 12 bases between. CDR1 is KGHSH and CDR2 is LQKENI in the germline V gene. CDR3 bases: TGTGCCAGCTCACCACGAACGGGGAGCCCCTACGAGCAGTACTTC. Protein product: CASSPRTGSPYEQYF.

This clonotype was seen only a few times. The chain has TRBV4-2 and TRBJ2-7; 8 bases are a match to TRBD2. CDR3 length: 14 amino acids. Germline CDR1 is LGHNA and CDR2 is YNFKEQ. With 4 bases clipped from V and 9 bases from J, the junction kept 11 bases outside the gene matches. This chain's CDR3 is CASSLIPREGGQYF. For the CDR3, the DNA is TGTGCCAGCAGCCTAATCCCCCGGGAGGGGGGGCAGTACTTC.

This clonotype was found many times. The rearrangement joins TRBV6-1 to TRBJ2-4; weak D call: TRBD1 (6 bases). The germline V gene encodes CDR1 MNHNS and CDR2 SASEGT. The CDR3 loop spans 16 amino acids. Trimming took off 4 bases at V and 6 bases at J, with 19 bases between the two ends. As DNA, the CDR3 is TGTGCCAGCAGTGGATTCTCAGGGGTCTCTACAAACATTCAGTACTTC. This sequence encodes CASSGFSGVSTNIQYF.

This clonotype was picked up many times. CDR3: CSVKRAQYNEQFF. The CDR3 DNA is TGCAGCGTTAAGAGGGCTCAATACAATGAGCAGTTCTTC. This rearrangement joins TRBV29-1 to TRBJ2-1, with D possibly matching TRBD2 (5 bases). Trimming left V 5 bases short and J 4 bases short, with 12 bases between. The length of the CDR3 is 13 residues. Per the germline V gene, CDR1 is SQVTM and CDR2 is ANQGSEA.

This clonotype showed up many times. This chain uses TRBV20-1 with TRBJ2-1; D might be TRBD2 (5 bases). This CDR3 is built from 13 residues. The germline V gene has CDR1 DFQATT and CDR2 SNEGSKA (reference sequence). Trimming removed 3 bases from V and 10 bases from J, with 16 bases in between. CDR3 DNA sequence: TGCAGTGCTAGCTTCGGCCCTGGCGGGGAGCAGTTCTTC. It translates to CSASFGPGGEQFF.

The chain is built from TRBV6-2 or TRBV6-3 and TRBJ2-2; either TRBD1 or TRBD2 may fit D (5 bases each). From germline, CDR1 is MNHEY and CDR2 SVGEGT. The CDR3 spans 18 residues. The V and J ends lost 5 bases and 2 bases respectively, with 21 bases between them. The CDR3 protein is CASSLTGGTGSNTGELFF. The CDR3, as DNA: TGTGCCAGCAGTCTAACCGGTGGGACGGGCTCTAACACCGGGGAGCTGTTTTTT.

This clonotype was detected a few times. Sequence at one end of the junction differs from germline and may be a read error. The V call is TRBV3-1, the J call TRBJ1-1; tentative D call: TRBD1 (5 bases). Germline CDR1 reads LGHDT; CDR2 reads YNNKEL (reference sequence). The CDR3 is 13 residues long. CDR3 nucleotides: TGTGCCAGCAGCCAAAGAGGGGCGGGGTCCCCCGTCTTT. It is translated as CASSQRGAGSPVF.